This TCR beta chain is drawn from a study of blood T cell repertoires in COVID-19. Assay used: immunoSEQ multiplex PCR; TCRdb lists only in-frame clones, some missing. The table has around 70,000 clones, approximately 80% seen once. CDR1 is LGHDT, CDR2 YNNKEL, per germline (reference sequence). The CDR3 totals 17 residues. V shed 1 base, J shed 3 bases, and the junction held 6 bases outside the gene matches. Source material: peripheral blood. The chain couples TRBV3-1 (or the pseudogene TRBV3-2) to TRBJ1-3; 10 bases match TRBD1. The origin of this receptor is a human donor in a cohort sampled during active COVID-19. This CDR3 is CASSQVLRTGGGNTIYF. Written as DNA, the CDR3 is TGTGCCAGCAGCCAAGTCCTTCGGACAGGGGGTGGAAACACCATATATTTT.